The 30 T cell receptor beta chains presented below share a single source sample, sequenced in a study of graft-versus-host responses after intestinal transplantation. Antigen specificity for these receptors is unknown. Only in-frame clones appear in the TCRdb table, and some are missing; sequencing was by immunoSEQ multiplex PCR. The sample has 95,000 to 110,000 clones, roughly 87% seen once; the top ten hold about 0.75%. The starting material was unstimulated CD4+ T cells sorted from spleen or lymph node cells, obtained before transplant. Receptors were obtained from a human donor who was the organ donor for an intestinal transplant.

V usage is TRBV18 and J usage is TRBJ1-2; D is unresolved. Germline CDR1 and CDR2: KGHSH and LQKENI. With 2 bases removed from V and 6 bases from J, the gap between germline ends came to 4 bases. The CDR3 is made up of 11 amino acids. The CDR3 is CASSPGNGYTF. DNA for the CDR3: TGTGCCAGCTCACCAGGGAATGGCTACACCTTC.

The chain uses TRBV5-6 and TRBJ2-6, with D possibly TRBD1 on 7 matching bases. The CDR3 is 18 amino acids. Germline loops: CDR1 SGHDT, CDR2 YYEEEE. V gave up 2 bases and J gave up 0 bases, with 15 bases separating them. The CDR3 DNA sequence: TGTGCCAGCAGCTTATACAGGGGACTTACCTCTGGGGCCAACGTCCTGACTTTC. This codes for CASSLYRGLTSGANVLTF.

This chain connects TRBV10-3 to TRBJ1-2; D gene uncertain. The germline CDR1 and CDR2 sequences are ENHRY and SYGVKD. V was shortened by 2 bases and J by 4 bases, with 8 bases between the two germline ends. The CDR3 spans 13 residues. CDR3 protein: CAISERAGYGYTF. The CDR3 coding sequence is TGTGCCATCAGTGAGAGGGCGGGCTATGGCTACACCTTC.

The chain uses TRBV30 and TRBJ1-2; tentative D call: TRBD1 (5 bases). This CDR3 contains 14 residues. V lost 3 bases and J lost 0, with 11 bases in between. Germline values: CDR1 GTSNPN, CDR2 SVGIG (reference sequence). Here the CDR3 DNA reads TGTGCCTGGAGGGCAGGGTTAGCTAACTATGGCTACACCTTC. It is translated as CAWRAGLANYGYTF. The full variable domain, rest sourced from reference TRBV30 and TRBJ1-2, is SQTIHQWPATLVQPVGSPLSLECTVEGTSNPNLYWYRQAAGRGLQLLFYSVGIGQISSEVPQNLSASRPQDRQFILSSKKLLLSDSGFYLCAWRAGLANYGYTFGSGTRLTVV.

This clone appeared once. The CDR3 coding sequence is TGTGCCAGCAGCGTAGTTGGAACGGGCCGGAGCTCCTACAATGAGCAGTTCTTC. Residues: CASSVVGTGRSSYNEQFF. V usage is TRBV9 and J usage is TRBJ2-1; D is unclear. Trimming cost V 0 bases and J 0 bases, with 16 bases left between them. The CDR3 covers 18 residues. CDR1 and CDR2 from the germline V gene are SGDLS and YYNGEE.

The chain uses TRBV6-6 and TRBJ2-2; D remains unclear. The germline V gene encodes CDR1 MNHNY and CDR2 SVGAGI (reference sequence). CDR3 length: 16 amino acids. V lost 2 bases, J lost 0 bases, and 10 bases lay in between. In DNA, the CDR3 is TGTGCCAGCAGTTACCAGGTTCTCGCGAACACCGGGGAGCTGTTTTTT. Its protein product is CASSYQVLANTGELFF.

The chain recombines TRBV6-6 with TRBJ2-2; no reliable D call. The CDR3 extends over 14 amino acids. Germline-derived CDR1 and CDR2 are MNHNY and SVGAGI (reference sequence). V lost 0 bases and J 6 bases, leaving 8 bases between the germline ends. Here the CDR3 reads CASSYSGIAGELFF. CDR3 coding DNA: TGTGCCAGCAGTTACTCGGGGATTGCCGGGGAGCTGTTTTTT.

Comment on this clone: Other nucleotide sequences from this sample produce the same CDR3. This chain joins TRBV30 and TRBJ1-5, with a weak D call TRBD1 (6 bases). Germline CDR1 GTSNPN, CDR2 SVGIG (reference sequence). The CDR3 sequence is 13 residues long. V lost 4 bases and J lost 1, with 8 bases in between. CDR3 protein: CAWNRESNQPQHF. For the CDR3, the DNA is TGTGCCTGGAACAGGGAGAGCAATCAGCCCCAGCATTTT. The complete variable domain, with remaining parts taken from reference TRBV30 and TRBJ1-5, reads SQTIHQWPATLVQPVGSPLSLECTVEGTSNPNLYWYRQAAGRGLQLLFYSVGIGQISSEVPQNLSASRPQDRQFILSSKKLLLSDSGFYLCAWNRESNQPQHFGDGTRLSIL.

The V gene is TRBV2, the J gene TRBJ2-7; no definite D call. There are 12 residues in the CDR3. The ends were cut back, 8 bases at V and 3 bases at J, with 11 bases in the middle. CDR1 is SNHLY and CDR2 is FYNNEI in the germline V gene. CDR3 sequence: CASGLKGYEQYF. CDR3 nucleotide sequence: TGTGCCAGCGGGCTGAAGGGCTACGAGCAGTACTTC.

The chain has TRBV5-1 and TRBJ2-7; TRBD2 might be the D (6 bases). Trimming took off 0 bases at V and 4 bases at J, with 11 bases between the two ends. The CDR3 is 14 residues long. CDR1 is SGHRS, CDR2 YFSETQ, per germline. The CDR3 spells CASSLVGGPYEQYF. The CDR3 DNA reads TGCGCCAGCAGCTTGGTGGGGGGACCATACGAGCAGTACTTC.

The V and J genes are TRBV10-1 and TRBJ2-2; D ambiguous. The length of the CDR3 is 16 residues. V lost 2 bases and J lost 3, with 13 bases in between. Germline V CDR1 and CDR2: WNHNN, SYGVQD (reference sequence). This CDR3 reads CASSETGPEHTGELFF. The DNA for the CDR3 is TGCGCCAGCAGTGAGACTGGCCCAGAGCACACCGGGGAGCTGTTTTTT.

On this clone itself: Other DNA sequences in the same sample also yield this CDR3. The chain couples TRBV29-1 to TRBJ2-1; D is uncertain. The germline gives CDR1 SQVTM, CDR2 ANQGSEA. V dropped 6 bases and J dropped 13 bases, with 19 bases sitting between them. This CDR3 contains 12 residues. The CDR3, as DNA: TGCAGCGTCAATCTGGGTGTAAGTGAACAGTTCTTC. It specifies CSVNLGVSEQFF.

The gene calls are TRBV28 and TRBJ1-1; D gene unclear. V was trimmed by 0 bases and J by 7 bases, leaving 9 bases between them. The CDR3 has 13 amino acids. Germline V lookup: CDR1 MDHEN, CDR2 SYDVKM. CDR3 in DNA: TGTGCCAGCAGTTTATGGAATTGGGTTGAAGCTTTCTTT. This translates into CASSLWNWVEAFF.

V is TRBV6-1 and J is TRBJ1-4; D not certain. The germline V gene encodes CDR1 MNHNS and CDR2 SASEGT. The CDR3 is 14 amino acids. V lost 6 bases and J 5 bases, leaving 13 bases between the germline ends. CDR3 nucleotide sequence: TGTGCCAGCAGCCCCGGCGGCTCCAATGAAAAACTGTTTTTT. Translated, it gives CASSPGGSNEKLFF.

The CDR3 spells CASSSHSDSYEQYF. The CDR3 bases are TGTGCCAGCAGTTCGCATAGCGACTCCTACGAGCAGTACTTC. This chain links TRBV6-6 with TRBJ2-7; TRBD2 is a possible D gene (5 bases). CDR1 is MNHNY and CDR2 is SVGAGI in the germline V gene (reference sequence). The V gene lost 4 bases and the J gene lost 0 bases, with 10 bases spanning the gap. CDR3 length equals 14 residues.

The J gene is TRBJ2-2, the V gene TRBV19, with D possibly being TRBD2 (5 bases). Germline lookup yields CDR1 LNHDA and CDR2 SQIVND (reference sequence). The CDR3 covers 14 residues. The V and J ends lost 7 bases and 1 base respectively, with 10 bases between them. DNA for the CDR3: TGTGCCAGTACCCGGAGCGGGAACACCGGGGAGCTGTTTTTT. It translates to CASTRSGNTGELFF. Variable domain in full (rest from reference TRBV19 and TRBJ2-2): DGGITQSPKYLFRKEGQNVTLSCEQNLNHDAMYWYRQDPGQGLRLIYYSQIVNDFQKGDIAEGYSVSREKKESFPLTVTSAQKNPTAFYLCASTRSGNTGELFFGEGSRLTVL.

The J gene is TRBJ1-3, the V gene TRBV5-4; perhaps TRBD1 as D (6 bases). V lost 4 bases and J 1 base, leaving 9 bases between the germline ends. The germline CDR1 and CDR2 sequences are SGHNT and YYREEE (reference sequence). CDR3 length equals 14 residues. CDR3 nucleotide sequence: TGTGCCAGCAGCAAGGGGGGGTCTGGAAACACCATATATTTT. Its translation: CASSKGGSGNTIYF. Complete variable domain (other parts from reference TRBV5-4 and TRBJ1-3): ETGVTQSPTHLIKTRGQQVTLRCSSQSGHNTVSWYQQALGQGPQFIFQYYREEENGRGNFPPRFSGLQFPNYSSELNVNALELDDSALYLCASSKGGSGNTIYFGEGSWLTVV.

The chain couples TRBV9 to TRBJ2-1; TRBD2 matches 15 bases. The germline CDR1 and CDR2 sequences are SGDLS and YYNGEE. J gave up 10 bases and V 0 bases, and 2 bases lay outside the gene matches. This CDR3 is 15 amino acids long. The CDR3 reads CASSVEGLAGGEQFF. The CDR3 DNA is TGTGCCAGCAGCGTAGAGGGACTAGCGGGGGGAGAGCAGTTCTTC.

J is TRBJ1-5 and V is TRBV5-6; the D is unclear. This CDR3 spans 11 amino acids. The V and J ends lost 4 bases and 9 bases respectively, with 8 bases between them. Germline-derived CDR1 and CDR2 are SGHDT and YYEEEE. CDR3 bases: TGTGCCAGCAGCAACCCTGGGCCCCAGCATTTT. It encodes CASSNPGPQHF.

The V call is TRBV4-1, the J call TRBJ2-1; a weak D match, TRBD2 (6 bases). Germline V gene lookup returns CDR1 MGHRA and CDR2 YSYEKL. The CDR3 contains 15 residues. The V end was cut by 1 base, the J end by 9 bases, with 16 bases between. The CDR3 protein is CASSQVGGFSSEQFF. The DNA of the CDR3 is TGCGCCAGCAGCCAAGTTGGAGGGTTCTCTTCTGAGCAGTTCTTC.

The chain recombines TRBV5-1 with TRBJ1-3, with D perhaps matching TRBD1 (6 bases). Germline lookup yields CDR1 SGHRS and CDR2 YFSETQ. This CDR3 spans 15 amino acids. V was pared by 5 bases and J by 0 bases, with 12 bases between. The CDR3 loop is CASRPQGSSGNTIYF. The CDR3 coding sequence is TGCGCCAGCAGGCCCCAGGGGAGCTCTGGAAACACCATATATTTT.

The gene calls are TRBV7-7 and TRBJ2-7, with 8 bases lining up with TRBD1. The CDR3 consists of 14 residues. CDR1 is SSHAT and CDR2 is FNYEAQ in the germline V gene (reference sequence). V shed 5 bases and J 4 bases; nucleotides not matched to a gene: 7. This CDR3 is CASSLGQDRYEQYF. CDR3 coding DNA: TGTGCCAGCAGCCTGGGACAGGATCGGTACGAGCAGTACTTC.

The chain employs TRBV6-1 and TRBJ1-4; 7 bases agree with TRBD1. The V gene's germline CDR1 is MNHNS and CDR2 SASEGT. The length of the CDR3 is 15 residues. Trimming took 1 base from V and 7 from J; bases not matched to a gene: 6. The CDR3 sequence is CASSEVSRGSEKLFF. The CDR3 bases are TGTGCCAGCAGTGAAGTTTCCAGGGGGAGTGAAAAACTGTTTTTT.

V and J are TRBV4-1 and TRBJ1-4; D call uncertain. The V end lost 1 base, the J end lost 0 bases, and 9 bases lay between the germline ends. The CDR3 has 16 residues. CDR1 is MGHRA and CDR2 is YSYEKL in the germline V gene. The CDR3, as DNA: TGCGCCAGCAGCCAAGGTCCCGGGCCAACTAATGAAAAACTGTTTTTT. Translation: CASSQGPGPTNEKLFF.

The CDR3 DNA reads as TGTGCCAGCAGCCCGGCTGGGAGGGTAGATACGCAGTATTTT. Translation: CASSPAGRVDTQYF. The rearrangement uses TRBV11-3 and TRBJ2-3; 7 positions match TRBD2. V was clipped by 5 bases and J by 5 bases; unmatched bases: 7. The CDR3 extends over 14 amino acids. CDR1 and CDR2 from the germline V gene are SGHNT and YENEEA.

V and J are TRBV23-1 and TRBJ1-3, with D uncertain. TRBV23-1 carries the ORF label, with uncertain function. Trimming took off 7 bases at V and 0 bases at J, with 10 bases between the two ends. The CDR3 is 14 residues long. The CDR3 region has the DNA TGCGCCAGCACAGATCCCACCTCTGGAAACACCATATATTTT. Translation: CASTDPTSGNTIYF.

V usage is TRBV27 and J usage is TRBJ2-5; 9 bases fit TRBD1. Germline loops: CDR1 MNHEY, CDR2 SMNVEV (reference sequence). V dropped 6 bases and J dropped 9; count of bases not matched to a gene: 17. The CDR3 is made up of 16 amino acids. In nucleotides, the CDR3 is TGTGCCAGCAGCCGAGCCACCCCGGGACAGGGATTCGCCCAGTACTTC. Protein product: CASSRATPGQGFAQYF.

This rearrangement joins TRBV6-6 to TRBJ1-5; D perhaps matches TRBD1 (6 bases). V was clipped by 7 bases and J by 0 bases, with 16 bases between them. CDR3 size: 16 residues. Germline V gives CDR1 MNHNY, CDR2 SVGAGI (reference sequence). CDR3 protein: CASKMRTANSNQPQHF. The CDR3, as DNA: TGTGCCAGCAAAATGAGGACAGCTAATAGCAATCAGCCCCAGCATTTT.

The chain employs TRBV15 and TRBJ1-2; 9 nucleotides agree with TRBD1. The CDR3 has 17 residues. Germline V gene lookup returns CDR1 LNHNV and CDR2 YYDKDF (reference sequence). V shed 2 bases and J 3 bases; nucleotides not matched to a gene: 10. CDR3 bases: TGTGCCACCAGCAGAACGACAGGGGGTTCTAATTACTATGGCTACACCTTC. Translation gives CATSRTTGGSNYYGYTF.

The rearrangement uses TRBV5-1 and TRBJ2-7; D unresolved. V lost 2 bases and J lost 5, with 8 bases in between. This CDR3 has 12 amino acids. Looked up from germline, CDR1 is SGHRS and CDR2 is YFSETQ. The chain's CDR3 is CASSFSNHEQYF. In DNA form, the CDR3 reads TGCGCCAGCAGCTTCTCGAACCACGAGCAGTACTTC. The full variable domain, completed using reference TRBV5-1 and TRBJ2-7, is KAGVTQTPRYLIKTRGQQVTLSCSPISGHRSVSWYQQTPGQGLQFLFEYFSETQRNKGNFPGRFSGRQFSNSRSEMNVSTLELGDSALYLCASSFSNHEQYFGPGTRLTVT.